Presented here are 9 T cell receptor beta chains from one specimen sequenced in a study of blood T cells in healthy people across ages. It was with a sample-barcoded 5' primer and a J-beta primer mix that a second PCR of about 6 to 12 cycles was run. Using its own MiXCR run on the 5' RACE reads, TCRdb lists one record per CDR3 protein. Among about 970,000 distinct CDR3 sequences listed, around 54% were seen once. Sequencing was performed on blood. These receptors came from a woman aged 55-69 years in good health.

This clonotype was seen more than once but under ten times. The chain is built from TRBV5-6 and TRBJ2-3; D is uncertain. This CDR3 contains 11 residues. Trimming stripped 6 bases from V and 3 bases from J, with 5 bases between. The germline gives CDR1 SGHDT, CDR2 YYEEEE. CDR3 sequence reads: CASTQTDTQYF. The DNA for the CDR3 is TGTGCCAGCACCCAAACAGATACGCAGTATTTT.

This sequence joins TRBV4-3 and TRBJ2-7; 7 positions match TRBD2. The CDR3 loop spans 16 amino acids. V trimming: 1 base; J trimming: 2 bases; junction bases outside the gene matches: 8. Germline V gene sequence: CDR1 LGHNA, CDR2 YSLEER. CDR3 residues: CASSQAAGARPYEQYF. In DNA, the CDR3 is TGCGCCAGCAGCCAAGCGGCGGGAGCTAGGCCCTACGAGCAGTACTTC.

This clonotype came up a few times. The chain carries TRBV4-1 and TRBJ2-4, with no clear D. The germline gives CDR1 MGHRA, CDR2 YSYEKL. CDR3 length: 15 amino acids. Trimming shortened V by 0 bases and J by 3 bases, and 9 bases separated the two germline ends. The CDR3 DNA reads TGCGCCAGCAGCCAAGAGGTCTTGGGCAAAAACATTCAGTACTTC. It yields the protein CASSQEVLGKNIQYF.

This clonotype has more than one count but fewer than ten. The chain is built from TRBV11-2 and TRBJ2-7; D is unclear. V was cut by 0 bases and J by 0 bases, with 12 bases left in between. The CDR3 contains 16 residues. Germline V gene sequence: CDR1 SGHAT, CDR2 FQNNGV. The CDR3 DNA is TGTGCCAGCAGCTTAGACGGGTCGGCCATCTCCTACGAGCAGTACTTC. Protein: CASSLDGSAISYEQYF. Complete variable domain (other parts from reference TRBV11-2 and TRBJ2-7): EAGVAQSPRYKIIEKRQSVAFWCNPISGHATLYWYQQILGQGPKLLIQFQNNGVVDDSQLPKDRFSAERLKGVDSTLKIQPAKLEDSAVYLCASSLDGSAISYEQYFGPGTRLTVT.

This clonotype was counted only a few times. The genes are TRBV4-3 and TRBJ2-1, with D maybe TRBD2 (6 bases). Looked up from germline, CDR1 is LGHNA and CDR2 is YSLEER. Trimming left V 0 bases short and J 4 bases short, with 13 bases between. This CDR3 spans 16 amino acids. The CDR3 coding sequence is TGCGCCAGCAGCCAAGAAGGGCGAGCGGGTTACAATGAGCAGTTCTTC. Amino acids: CASSQEGRAGYNEQFF.

There are a few counts of this clonotype. V gene TRBV20-1 combines with J gene TRBJ2-1; TRBD2 aligns across 13 bases. V lost 1 base to trimming and J lost 8 bases; unmatched junction nucleotides: 5. The CDR3 loop spans 15 amino acids. Germline-derived CDR1 and CDR2 are DFQATT and SNEGSKA (reference sequence). In nucleotides, the CDR3 is TGCAGTGCTAGAGGAGGACTAGCGGGAGTGGATGAGCAGTTCTTC. Amino acids: CSARGGLAGVDEQFF.

The count of this clonotype is one. This chain uses TRBV4-1 with TRBJ2-7; possibly TRBD1 for D (5 bases). V lost 0 bases and J lost 3, with 12 bases in between. The CDR3 has 15 amino acids. Germline values: CDR1 MGHRA, CDR2 YSYEKL. The CDR3 bases are TGCGCCAGCAGCCAAGATCAGGGCCTGATCTACGAGCAGTACTTC. Amino acid sequence: CASSQDQGLIYEQYF.

V gene TRBV20-1 combines with J gene TRBJ2-5; D gene unclear. Trimming left V 1 base short and J 3 bases short, with 9 bases between. In germline, CDR1 is DFQATT, CDR2 SNEGSKA (reference sequence). CDR3 length: 13 residues. The CDR3, as DNA: TGCAGTGCTAGAGTACCCGTCGAAGAGACCCAGTACTTC. Protein: CSARVPVEETQYF.

A note on this clonotype: One end of the junction does not line up with germline, which may come from a read error. This chain joins TRBV5-1 and TRBJ1-1; D may be TRBD1 (6 bases). Germline loops: CDR1 SGHRS, CDR2 YFSETQ. CDR3 length equals 15 residues. The CDR3 protein is CASSGPGGAYTGAFF. The CDR3 region has the DNA TGCGCCAGCAGCGGACCTGGGGGGGCCTACACTGGAGCTTTCTTT.